This T cell receptor beta chain is drawn from a study of T cells after yellow fever vaccination. TCRdb re-derived calls from the 5' RACE reads in MiXCR, one entry per CDR3 protein. The sample contains 170,000 or so distinct CDR3 sequences, approximately 6.2% of which appear only once. Trimming stripped 4 bases from V and 4 bases from J, with 11 bases between. In germline, CDR1 is SGHRS, CDR2 YFSETQ. This CDR3 contains 13 residues. This clonotype was observed at least ten times. The receptor's source is a man younger than 35 who received the YFV17D yellow fever vaccine. Specimen: CD4+ T cells sorted from PBMCs, collected on the day of the first yellow fever vaccination. J is TRBJ1-2 and V is TRBV5-1; no reliable D call. The CDR3 coding sequence is TGCGCCAGCAGCGCTGGACCTAGCTATGGCTACACCTTC. Translation: CASSAGPSYGYTF.